These 15 T cell receptor beta chains were all obtained from the same sample, sequenced in a study of blood T cell repertoires in COVID-19 (dated by TCRdb to 2019 to 2021). Library preparation used the immunoSEQ multiplex PCR assay. TCRdb stores this immuneACCESS table with in-frame sequences only. Part of the clones is absent; in the studies checked, under half of the shortfall reflects unresolved V genes, and no reason is known for the rest. Present in this sample are approximately 290,000 clones, roughly 89% of which were seen just once. Around 4.4% of the sample is held by the ten biggest clonotypes. Sequenced material: PBMCs or T cells enriched from blood (not recorded which). The receptors here all came from a woman between 18 and 29 years old with acute COVID-19.

V gene TRBV7-2 combines with J gene TRBJ2-7; no definite D call. Germline CDR1 SGHTA, CDR2 FQGNSA. V was shortened by 3 bases and J by 3 bases, with 12 bases between the two germline ends. The CDR3 spans 14 residues. CDR3 sequence: CASSFQASNYEQYF. DNA of the CDR3: TGTGCCAGCAGCTTTCAAGCGTCCAACTACGAGCAGTACTTC.

This clone has just one count. This chain uses TRBV11-2 with TRBJ2-3; tentatively, D is TRBD2 (6 bases). This CDR3 is 15 amino acids long. From germline, CDR1 is SGHAT and CDR2 FQNNGV. The V and J ends lost 5 bases and 5 bases respectively, with 17 bases between them. The CDR3 spells CASSPGPTGVDTQYF. The CDR3 bases are TGTGCCAGCAGCCCCGGACCTACGGGAGTAGATACGCAGTATTTT.

This clone came up a few times. The J gene is TRBJ1-1, the V gene TRBV2; 7 nucleotides line up with TRBD1. The CDR3 extends over 12 amino acids. Looked up from germline, CDR1 is SNHLY and CDR2 is FYNNEI. J lost 7 bases, V lost 5 bases, and 4 bases had no gene match. CDR3 nucleotides: TGTGCCAGCAGTCTCGACAGGGTTGAAGCTTTCTTT. Translating gives CASSLDRVEAFF.

V is TRBV5-1 and J is TRBJ2-4; perhaps TRBD1 as D (5 bases). V was cut by 4 bases and J by 4 bases, with 12 bases left in between. The CDR3 runs to 14 residues. Germline values: CDR1 SGHRS, CDR2 YFSETQ. CDR3 region: CASSPDNAKNIQYF. CDR3 in DNA: TGCGCCAGCAGCCCGGACAACGCGAAAAACATTCAGTACTTC.

J is TRBJ2-3 and V is TRBV7-9; D is possibly TRBD1 (5 bases). Between the trimmed V and J ends, which lost 5 bases and 2 bases, there was a span of 14 bases. The germline V gene encodes CDR1 SEHNR and CDR2 FQNEAQ (reference sequence). This CDR3 is built from 15 residues. This CDR3 is CASSPKNRLTDTQYF. The CDR3 DNA sequence: TGTGCCAGCAGCCCGAAGAACAGGCTCACAGATACGCAGTATTTT.

The genes are TRBV30 and TRBJ2-6, with TRBD1 matching over 7 bases. CDR3 length: 16 residues. Germline CDR1 is GTSNPN and CDR2 is SVGIG (reference sequence). V trimming: 4 bases; J trimming: 2 bases; junction bases outside the gene matches: 8. CDR3 amino acids: CAWKFTGEPGANVLTF. The CDR3 DNA reads TGTGCCTGGAAATTTACAGGGGAGCCTGGGGCCAACGTCCTGACTTTC. Based on the CDR3 plus reference TRBV30 and TRBJ2-6, the full variable domain is SQTIHQWPATLVQPVGSPLSLECTVEGTSNPNLYWYRQAAGRGLQLLFYSVGIGQISSEVPQNLSASRPQDRQFILSSKKLLLSDSGFYLCAWKFTGEPGANVLTFGAGSRLTVL.

The V call is TRBV28, the J call TRBJ1-2, with 8 bases fitting TRBD1. The CDR3 sequence is 16 residues long. Germline CDR1 is MDHEN and CDR2 is SYDVKM. With V trimmed by 5 bases and J by 8 bases, 16 bases remained unmatched. CDR3 sequence reads: CASSLIPGQAREGYTF. As DNA, the CDR3 is TGTGCCAGCAGTCTCATACCGGGACAGGCCCGAGAAGGCTACACCTTC.

The rearrangement joins TRBV7-9 to TRBJ2-6, with 9 bases identical to TRBD1. This CDR3 contains 18 residues. Germline CDR1 reads SEHNR; CDR2 reads FQNEAQ (reference sequence). V shed 5 bases, J shed 0 bases, and the junction held 8 bases outside the gene matches. CDR3 sequence (DNA): TGTGCCAGCAGCCTGGGACAGGGATACCTCTCTGGGGCCAACGTCCTGACTTTC. This codes for CASSLGQGYLSGANVLTF.

This chain joins TRBV27 and TRBJ1-5; the D gene is possibly TRBD1 (5 bases). The length of the CDR3 is 15 residues. Trimming took off 0 bases at V and 3 bases at J, with 9 bases between the two ends. From germline, CDR1 is MNHEY and CDR2 SMNVEV (reference sequence). CDR3 protein: CASSLSPGYNQPQHF. The CDR3, as DNA: TGTGCCAGCAGTTTATCCCCAGGGTACAATCAGCCCCAGCATTTT.

The rearrangement uses TRBV7-2 and TRBJ1-3; TRBD1 agrees at 7 bases. V shed 1 base, J shed 6 bases, and the junction held 6 bases outside the gene matches. Germline V lookup: CDR1 SGHTA, CDR2 FQGNSA. This CDR3 spans 15 amino acids. The CDR3 coding sequence is TGTGCCAGCAGCTTAGAAGGGGGCAATGAAAACACCATATATTTT. Protein product: CASSLEGGNENTIYF. Full variable domain (missing parts from reference TRBV7-2 and TRBJ1-3): GAGVSQSPSNKVTEKGKDVELRCDPISGHTALYWYRQSLGQGLEFLIYFQGNSAPDKSGLPSDRFSAERTGGSVSTLTIQRTQQEDSAVYLCASSLEGGNENTIYFGEGSWLTVV.

V usage is TRBV19 and J usage is TRBJ2-7; 11 bases are shared with TRBD1. Per the germline V gene, CDR1 is LNHDA and CDR2 is SQIVND (reference sequence). This CDR3 spans 17 amino acids. Trimming removed 4 bases from V and 4 bases from J; junction bases left unmatched: 12. The DNA for the CDR3 is TGTGCCAGTAGTACCCAACTCAGGGACAGGGGGAAGTACGAGCAGTACTTC. It codes for CASSTQLRDRGKYEQYF.

CDR3 loop: CASSPFNYGYTF. CDR3 DNA: TGTGCCAGCAGCCCCTTTAACTATGGCTACACCTTC. V is TRBV9 and J is TRBJ1-2; D gene uncertain. Germline V gene sequence: CDR1 SGDLS, CDR2 YYNGEE. V was cut by 4 bases and J by 1 base, with 5 bases left in between. The CDR3 runs to 12 residues.

The chain links TRBV3-1 (or the pseudogene TRBV3-2) to TRBJ2-3, with D perhaps TRBD2 (7 bases). The germline V gene has CDR1 LGHDT and CDR2 YNNKEL (reference sequence). This CDR3 has 15 residues. V was trimmed by 0 bases and J by 8 bases, leaving 15 bases between them. The CDR3 nucleotides are TGTGCCAGCAGCCAAGAATCGGGGGGCCTCCTTACGCAGTATTTT. Translated, it gives CASSQESGGLLTQYF.

V and J are TRBV11-2 and TRBJ2-3, with 11 bases aligning to TRBD2. CDR3 length equals 14 residues. CDR1 and CDR2 from the germline V gene are SGHAT and FQNNGV. V was pared by 4 bases and J by 6 bases, with 3 bases of the junction left unmatched. This CDR3 reads CASSSASGRDTQYF. Written as DNA, the CDR3 is TGTGCCAGCAGCTCAGCTAGCGGGAGGGATACGCAGTATTTT.

V usage is TRBV6-1 and J usage is TRBJ1-2; D unresolved. V lost 1 base to trimming and J lost 8 bases, with 17 bases between them. This CDR3 comprises 15 residues. Germline V gene sequence: CDR1 MNHNS, CDR2 SASEGT. CDR3 sequence reads: CASSEVIEGYTGYTF. DNA for the CDR3: TGTGCCAGCAGTGAAGTAATCGAGGGCTACACGGGCTACACCTTC.